This T cell receptor (beta chain) is drawn from a study of immune heterogeneity within non-small cell lung tumors. Study at large: Tumors were classified as 4 squamous cell carcinomas, approximately 10 non-squamous carcinomas and 1 not otherwise specified.

In the case of this clonotype: Its matching antigen is unknown.

Study observations and caveats: Identical dominant CDR3 beta clonotypes showed recurrence across tumor sites within a patient, and site-unique high-frequency clones were also present. The study found high-frequency T-cell receptor beta clonotypes largely distinct between individual patients.

Using 32 V and 13 J primers, multiplex PCR amplified TCR beta CDR3. TCRdb reprocessed the multiplex PCR reads with MiXCR, giving one entry per CDR3 protein. The sample holds about 11,000 distinct CDR3 sequences, less than 30% seen once. Bulk tumor genomic DNA, 450 to 600 ng per sample, was the template. Each primary tumor yielded several biopsies, collected far apart from one another at surgery. Patients with untreated, newly diagnosed non-small cell lung cancer underwent curative surgery. Every donor was a newly diagnosed non-small cell lung cancer patient having surgery with curative intent. Sequences were obtained from lung tumor tissue. The receptor was isolated from a woman between 55 and 75 years old with non-small cell lung cancer.

This chain's CDR3 is CATSAGNSNQPQHF. Written as DNA, the CDR3 is TGTGCCACCAGTGCCGGGAATAGCAATCAGCCCCAGCATTTT. This sequence joins TRBV24-1 and TRBJ1-5; D gene unclear. V dropped 5 bases and J dropped 0 bases, with 7 bases sitting between them. CDR3 length: 14 amino acids. The germline V gene encodes CDR1 KGHDR and CDR2 SFDVKD.